This T cell receptor (beta chain) was recorded in a study of blood T cell repertoires in COVID-19. Clones were read by immunoSEQ multiplex PCR, and TCRdb kept only the in-frame ones, dropping some. The repertoire holds about 360,000 clones, more than 75% seen once, with 2.5% to 3.5% in the top ten. From germline, CDR1 is SNHLY and CDR2 FYNNEI. The CDR3 contains 16 residues. Trimming shortened V by 7 bases and J by 1 base, and 17 bases separated the two germline ends. Input material: peripheral blood. V and J are TRBV2 and TRBJ1-5; D might be TRBD1 (5 bases). The TCR sequence derives from a human donor in a cohort sampled during active COVID-19. This CDR3 reads CASTPGGGGSNQPQHF. Here the CDR3 DNA reads TGTGCCAGCACCCCGGGGGGAGGAGGGAGCAATCAGCCCCAGCATTTT.